Listed below are T cell receptor beta chains from one sample, sequenced in a study of Graves' ophthalmopathy and Graves' hyperthyroidism. TCRdb reprocessed the multiplex PCR reads via MiXCR and lists one record per CDR3 protein. The top ten hold more than 2.5% of the sample, which has about 420,000 distinct CDR3 sequences, roughly 21% seen once. The sequenced sample was peripheral blood. These receptors were taken from a woman between 18 and 30 years old with stable Graves' hyperthyroidism. CDR3s include the opening cysteine and the closing phenylalanine or tryptophan. The D gene is left open where the match is weak. The size of a clone is reported for some rows only, either as once, few or many, or as a class for expanded clones.

J	V	size	D	CDR3	DNA
TRBJ1-2	TRBV28	once	NA	CATLGSASYTF	TGTGCCACTTTAGGGTCAGCTAGCTACACCTTC
TRBJ1-2	TRBV6-1	NA	NA	CASSEWSYGYTF	TGTGCCAGCAGTGAATGGTCGTATGGCTACACCTTC
TRBJ2-7	TRBV12-3/TRBV12-4	many	NA	CASSQGLTYEQYF	TGTGCCAGCAGTCAGGGACTGACCTACGAGCAGTACTTC
TRBJ2-7	TRBV20-1	many	TRBD2	CSAPKTSGAYEQYF	TGCAGTGCTCCTAAGACTAGCGGAGCCTACGAGCAGTACTTC
TRBJ1-1	TRBV12-3/TRBV12-4	many	NA	CASLNIGRNTEAFF	TGTGCCAGCTTGAACATAGGAAGGAACACTGAAGCTTTCTTT
TRBJ1-1	TRBV6-5	NA	TRBD1	CASSYLGTGIGAFF	TGTGCCAGCAGCTACCTCGGGACAGGGATTGGAGCTTTCTTT
TRBJ1-1	TRBV4-1	many	NA	CASSQGRAGVGVWDTEAFF	TGCGCCAGCAGCCAAGGGCGTGCGGGTGTCGGGGTTTGGGACACTGAAGCTTTCTTT
TRBJ1-5	TRBV20-1	many	TRBD1	CSAKPDRGGNQPQHF	TGCAGTGCAAAACCGGACAGGGGTGGCAATCAGCCCCAGCATTTT
TRBJ2-7	TRBV13	many	NA	CASSLSGARDEQYF	TGTGCCAGCAGCTTGTCAGGGGCGCGGGACGAGCAGTACTTC
TRBJ2-2	TRBV19	few	NA	CASMMRLANTGELFF	TGTGCCAGTATGATGAGACTAGCGAACACCGGGGAGCTGTTTTTT
TRBJ2-5	TRBV9	many	NA	CASSVAGWAGETQYF	TGTGCCAGCAGCGTAGCGGGATGGGCGGGGGAGACCCAGTACTTC
TRBJ2-7	TRBV2	many	NA	CASRREGILYEQYF	TGTGCCAGCAGGAGGGAAGGGATTCTCTACGAGCAGTACTTC
TRBJ1-2	TRBV7-2	many	NA	CASRPGVSRGYTF	TGTGCCAGCAGGCCGGGGGTTTCCAGGGGCTACACCTTC
TRBJ2-5	TRBV6-1	many	NA	CASRAAGETQYF	TGTGCCAGCAGGGCTGCGGGAGAGACCCAGTACTTC
TRBJ2-6	TRBV5-1	many	NA	CASTIQGSGANVLTF	TGCGCCAGCACAATCCAGGGCTCTGGGGCCAACGTCCTGACTTTC
TRBJ2-7	TRBV7-9	NA	NA	CASSLPGGPTSEQYF	TGTGCCAGCAGCTTACCAGGAGGACCTACAAGCGAGCAGTACTTC
TRBJ1-2	TRBV11-2	many	NA	CASSLGQVSHGYGYTF	TGTGCCAGCAGCTTAGGACAGGTCTCTCATGGCTATGGCTACACCTTC
TRBJ2-4	TRBV11-2	many	NA	CASRPKVTKNIKYF	TGTGCCAGCAGGCCTAAAGTTACCAAAAACATTAAGTACTTC
TRBJ1-5	TRBV20-1	many	NA	CSASDRSQQPQHF	TGCAGTGCTAGTGACCGCTCGCAGCAGCCCCAGCATTTT
TRBJ2-7	TRBV5-1	few	NA	CASSLGDDYEQYF	TGCGCCAGCAGCCTCGGCGACGACTACGAGCAGTACTTC
TRBJ1-1	TRBV5-1	many	TRBD1	CASSLWTGDTEAFF	TGCGCCAGCAGCCTCTGGACAGGGGATACTGAAGCTTTCTTT
TRBJ1-5	TRBV4-2	many	TRBD1	CASSQGQGSFSNQPQHF	TGTGCCAGCAGCCAAGGACAGGGATCGTTTAGCAATCAGCCCCAGCATTTT
TRBJ1-5	TRBV18	many	NA	CASSPPDSPGPQHF	TGTGCCAGCTCACCCCCGGACAGCCCGGGCCCCCAGCATTTT
TRBJ1-1	TRBV6-1	NA	TRBD1	CASSIRGRDTEAFF	TGTGCCAGCAGTATCAGGGGGCGCGACACTGAAGCTTTCTTT
TRBJ1-1	TRBV3-1	many	NA	CASSQWGAGGNTEAFF	TGTGCCAGCAGCCAGTGGGGTGCGGGGGGGAACACTGAAGCTTTCTTT
TRBJ1-5	TRBV12-3/TRBV12-4	many	NA	CASSLSGTNSNQPQHF	TGTGCCAGCAGTTTAAGCGGGACGAATAGCAATCAGCCCCAGCATTTT
TRBJ1-5	TRBV6-2/TRBV6-3	many	NA	CASSYSKAPLPLFNQPQHF	TGTGCCAGCAGTTACTCGAAGGCACCGCTTCCCCTTTTCAATCAGCCCCAGCATTTT
TRBJ1-6	TRBV19	many	NA	CASSLGGDNSPLHF	TGTGCCAGTAGTCTCGGGGGAGATAATTCACCCCTCCACTTT
TRBJ2-7	TRBV6-2/TRBV6-3	NA	TRBD1	CASSRDRAVQFSYEQYF	TGTGCCAGCTCCCGGGACAGGGCTGTCCAATTCTCCTACGAGCAGTACTTC
TRBJ1-1	TRBV6-1	many	NA	CASSEATEAFF	TGTGCCAGCAGTGAAGCCACTGAAGCTTTCTTT
TRBJ2-7	TRBV6-1	many	NA	CASATSHQLYEQYF	TGTGCCAGCGCGACCTCCCATCAATTGTACGAGCAGTACTTC
TRBJ2-7	TRBV19	NA	NA	CASSIGSVPYEQYF	TGTGCCAGTAGTATTGGGAGCGTACCCTACGAGCAGTACTTC
TRBJ2-3	TRBV11-1	many	NA	CASSLAGSTDTQYF	TGTGCCAGCAGCTTAGCAGGGAGCACAGATACGCAGTATTTT